A selection of T cell receptor beta chains follows, all from one sample in a study of early T cells in non-severe SARS-CoV-2 infection. TCRdb itself ran the 5' RACE reads through MiXCR, one entry per CDR3 protein. The sample has more than 90,000 distinct CDR3 sequences; about 11% are singletons. Input material: whole blood. These receptors originate from an adult who was a healthcare worker with PCR-confirmed SARS-CoV-2 infection or an uninfected control (not recorded which). The CDR3 runs from the conserved cysteine through the conserved F or W. D genes are given only for firm matches. A clone size is listed for some rows: how often the clone was seen (once, few, many), or a class if it is expanded.

DNA: TGCAGCATCAGGCCGGGACCTCCTGGAAACACCATATATTTT
CDR3: CSIRPGPPGNTIYF
size: few
D: NA
J: TRBJ1-3
V: TRBV29-1

DNA: TGTGCCAGCAGCTCCGAGGGGTCCGACCTTTTGAACACTGAAGCTTTCTTT
CDR3: CASSSEGSDLLNTEAFF
size: NA
D: NA
J: TRBJ1-1
V: TRBV7-9

DNA: TGCAGACCGGGACTAGCGGGAGAGGGTGCAGATACGCAGTATTTT
CDR3: CRPGLAGEGADTQYF
size: few
D: TRBD2
J: TRBJ2-3
V: TRBV20-1

DNA: TGTGCCAGCAGCTTAGGAGGTGGCGAAGAGTACTTC
CDR3: CASSLGGGEEYF
size: many
D: NA
J: TRBJ2-7
V: TRBV7-9

DNA: TGTGCCAGCAGCTACGATGGGCCCGGGGAGCTGTTTTTT
CDR3: CASSYDGPGELFF
size: few
D: NA
J: TRBJ2-2
V: TRBV7-2

DNA: TGTGCCAGCTCACCGACACAGCCTTCCTACGAGCAGTACTTC
CDR3: CASSPTQPSYEQYF
size: many
D: NA
J: TRBJ2-7
V: TRBV18

DNA: TGTGCCAGCAGCGTACGCCAGGACTCCTCCTACGAGCAGTACTTC
CDR3: CASSVRQDSSYEQYF
size: many
D: NA
J: TRBJ2-7
V: TRBV9

DNA: TGTGCCAGCAGCTACCAGGGACAGGGGTGGTACGAGCAGTACTTC
CDR3: CASSYQGQGWYEQYF
size: many
D: TRBD1
J: TRBJ2-7
V: TRBV7-9

DNA: TGCGCCAGCAGCCAAGATCGCCCTAACACCGGGGAGCTGTTTTTT
CDR3: CASSQDRPNTGELFF
size: many
D: NA
J: TRBJ2-2
V: TRBV4-1

DNA: TGCAGCGTTGCAACAGATTATTATGGCTACACCTTC
CDR3: CSVATDYYGYTF
size: NA
D: NA
J: TRBJ1-2
V: TRBV29-1

DNA: TGTGCCAGCTCAAGGGGGAGGGTCGGCGAAAAACTGTTTTTT
CDR3: CASSRGRVGEKLFF
size: few
D: NA
J: TRBJ1-4
V: TRBV6-6

DNA: TGTGCCAGCAGTGAACGGACTAGCGGGGGCAATGAGCAGTTCTTC
CDR3: CASSERTSGGNEQFF
size: many
D: TRBD2
J: TRBJ2-1
V: TRBV2

DNA: TGTGCCAGCAGTTTAAGTCAGGTTAGCAATCAGCCCCAGCATTTT
CDR3: CASSLSQVSNQPQHF
size: NA
D: NA
J: TRBJ1-5
V: TRBV12-3/TRBV12-4

DNA: TGTGCCAGCAGTTTAAGACGCCCTAGGTTGTATTTT
CDR3: CASSLRRPRLYF
size: many
D: NA
J: TRBJ2-3
V: TRBV12-3/TRBV12-4

DNA: TGTGCCAGCAGTTTGGGAGTGGCGGGAACTGAAGCTTTCTTT
CDR3: CASSLGVAGTEAFF
size: many
D: NA
J: TRBJ1-1
V: TRBV27

DNA: TGCGCCAGCAGCTTGGCCTCCGGGACATATGCAACTAATGAAAAACTGTTTTTT
CDR3: CASSLASGTYATNEKLFF
size: NA
D: NA
J: TRBJ1-4
V: TRBV5-1

DNA: TGTGCCAGTAGTATAGACAGGTGGGCTGAAAAACTGTTTTTT
CDR3: CASSIDRWAEKLFF
size: few
D: NA
J: TRBJ1-4
V: TRBV19

DNA: TGTGCCAGCAGCCGGGACTACAGTAATGGCTACACCTTC
CDR3: CASSRDYSNGYTF
size: NA
D: NA
J: TRBJ1-2
V: TRBV5-6

DNA: TGTGCCAGTAGTATAGGGACAGGGACGCCCTACAATGAGCAGTTCTTC
CDR3: CASSIGTGTPYNEQFF
size: many
D: TRBD1
J: TRBJ2-1
V: TRBV19

DNA: TGCAGCGTTACCGGGAGAGCTTTCTCCTACAATGAGCAGTTCTTC
CDR3: CSVTGRAFSYNEQFF
size: many
D: NA
J: TRBJ2-1
V: TRBV29-1

DNA: TGTGCCAGCAGCTTAGGCCAAAACTCTGGGGCCAACGTCCTGACTTTC
CDR3: CASSLGQNSGANVLTF
size: NA
D: NA
J: TRBJ2-6
V: TRBV11-2

DNA: TGTGCCAGCAGCCCTGGGGGGTTTGGGACGAAGTATTTT
CDR3: CASSPGGFGTKYF
size: many
D: NA
J: TRBJ2-3
V: TRBV7-9

DNA: TGCAGCGTTGTAGGGACAGGGCGGAGGAACACTGAAGCTTTCTTT
CDR3: CSVVGTGRRNTEAFF
size: NA
D: TRBD1
J: TRBJ1-1
V: TRBV29-1

DNA: TGTGCCAGCAGCTATAAGATGAACACTGAAGCTTTCTTT
CDR3: CASSYKMNTEAFF
size: many
D: NA
J: TRBJ1-1
V: TRBV27

DNA: TGTGCCAGCAGCTCCGAGCGGTTACAGGACTACTATGGCTACACCTTC
CDR3: CASSSERLQDYYGYTF
size: many
D: NA
J: TRBJ1-2
V: TRBV7-9

DNA: TGTGCCAGCAGATCTACAGGGGGCACTGAAGCTTTCTTT
CDR3: CASRSTGGTEAFF
size: many
D: TRBD1
J: TRBJ1-1
V: TRBV7-2

DNA: TGTGCCAGCAGTCGGGGACAGACCGCGAACACCGGGGAGCTGTTTTTT
CDR3: CASSRGQTANTGELFF
size: many
D: TRBD1
J: TRBJ2-2
V: TRBV2

DNA: TGCAGTGCCCCTGTCTGGGGCCCCTACGAGCAGTACTTC
CDR3: CSAPVWGPYEQYF
size: NA
D: NA
J: TRBJ2-7
V: TRBV20-1

DNA: TGTGCCAGCAGCTTAGCCTTCGCAGATACGCAGTATTTT
CDR3: CASSLAFADTQYF
size: many
D: NA
J: TRBJ2-3
V: TRBV7-2

DNA: TGTGCCAGCAGCTCCAACAGGGCCGTAAAACACTATGGCTACACCTTC
CDR3: CASSSNRAVKHYGYTF
size: many
D: NA
J: TRBJ1-2
V: TRBV7-9

DNA: TGTGCCAGCAGCTTAGGCCGACAGGATGGCTACACCTTC
CDR3: CASSLGRQDGYTF
size: few
D: NA
J: TRBJ1-2
V: TRBV7-9

DNA: TGTGCCAGCAGTCCCCTCTCTGGGCAGGGTCACACTGAAGCTTTCTTT
CDR3: CASSPLSGQGHTEAFF
size: many
D: NA
J: TRBJ1-1
V: TRBV12-3/TRBV12-4

DNA: TGTGCCAGCAGCAAGACGGGGAGCTCCTACAATGAGCAGTTCTTC
CDR3: CASSKTGSSYNEQFF
size: many
D: NA
J: TRBJ2-1
V: TRBV9

DNA: TGTGCCAGCAGCCAAGACAGGGTAAGCAATCAGCCCCAGCATTTT
CDR3: CASSQDRVSNQPQHF
size: few
D: NA
J: TRBJ1-5
V: TRBV4-2

DNA: TGCGCCAGCAGCGAGACAGATCGGGTCCTTTGGACTGAAGCTTTCTTT
CDR3: CASSETDRVLWTEAFF
size: few
D: NA
J: TRBJ1-1
V: TRBV10-2

DNA: TGTGCCAGCAGTTACTCGCCCGAAACTGCCTACAATGAGCAGTTCTTC
CDR3: CASSYSPETAYNEQFF
size: NA
D: NA
J: TRBJ2-1
V: TRBV6-5

DNA: TGCAGTGCTCTACGGACTAGCGGGGGGCACAATGAGCAGTTCTTC
CDR3: CSALRTSGGHNEQFF
size: many
D: TRBD2
J: TRBJ2-1
V: TRBV20-1

DNA: TGTGCCAGCAGCAAGGTGGGGGGGCATAGCAATCAGCCCCAGCATTTT
CDR3: CASSKVGGHSNQPQHF
size: NA
D: NA
J: TRBJ1-5
V: TRBV21-1

DNA: TGTGCCAGCAGCGCCACAGGGGGCGGTTCAGAGACCCAGTACTTC
CDR3: CASSATGGGSETQYF
size: many
D: TRBD1
J: TRBJ2-5
V: TRBV7-2

DNA: TGTGCCAGCACCTCTCTGGGACAATCGAACACTGAAGCTTTCTTT
CDR3: CASTSLGQSNTEAFF
size: NA
D: NA
J: TRBJ1-1
V: TRBV7-9

DNA: TGTGCCATAAGGACAGGAGGCACCGGGGAGCTGTTTTTT
CDR3: CAIRTGGTGELFF
size: few
D: TRBD1
J: TRBJ2-2
V: TRBV10-3